This TCR beta chain was found in a study of T cells in Graves' hyperthyroidism and ophthalmopathy. Points from the study as a whole: Most thyroid clonotypes that were expanded above 0.001 also turned up in blood.

Germline V gene lookup returns CDR1 SGDLS and CDR2 YYNGEE. The CDR3 consists of 15 residues. The V and J ends lost 3 bases and 4 bases respectively, with 16 bases between them. This clonotype was counted many times. What it binds is unknown. TCR beta CDR3 regions were amplified from RNA. An initial round of RT-PCR targeting the TCR CDR3 relied on the HTBI primer set. TCRdb passed the multiplex PCR reads through MiXCR, listing each CDR3 protein once. The sample has a few hundred thousand distinct CDR3 sequences; around 15% are singletons. Source material: blood. The clonotype originates from a middle-aged woman with Graves' hyperthyroidism. The rearrangement uses TRBV9 and TRBJ1-2; D gene uncertain. CDR3 sequence reads: CASSASPSVGYGYTF. For the CDR3, the DNA is TGTGCCAGCAGCGCAAGCCCCTCGGTTGGCTATGGCTACACCTTC.